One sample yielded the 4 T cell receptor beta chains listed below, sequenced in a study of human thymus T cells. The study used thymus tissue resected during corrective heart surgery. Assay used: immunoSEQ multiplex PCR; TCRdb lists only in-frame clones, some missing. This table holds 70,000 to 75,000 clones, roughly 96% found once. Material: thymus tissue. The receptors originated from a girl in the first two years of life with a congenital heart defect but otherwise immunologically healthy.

The CDR3 is CARRPGRCYEQFF. CDR3 nucleotide sequence: TGTGCCAGAAGACCGGGACGGTGCTATGAGCAGTTCTTC. This chain links TRBV19 with TRBJ2-1, with D perhaps matching TRBD1 or TRBD2 (5 bases each). V gave up 9 bases and J gave up 8 bases, with 17 bases separating them. Germline lookup yields CDR1 LNHDA and CDR2 SQIVND (reference sequence). This CDR3 comprises 13 residues.

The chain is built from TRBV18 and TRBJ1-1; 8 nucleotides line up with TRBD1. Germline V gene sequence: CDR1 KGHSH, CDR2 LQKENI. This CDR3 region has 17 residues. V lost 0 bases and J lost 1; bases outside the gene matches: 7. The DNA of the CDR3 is TGTGCCAGCTCACCACCGGTCTGGGACAGGAAGAACACTGAAGCTTTCTTT. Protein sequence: CASSPPVWDRKNTEAFF.

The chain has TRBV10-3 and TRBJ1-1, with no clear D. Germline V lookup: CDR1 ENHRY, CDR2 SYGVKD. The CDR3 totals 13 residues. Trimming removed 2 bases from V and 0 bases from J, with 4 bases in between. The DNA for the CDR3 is TGTGCCATCAGTGAGCAGTTGAACACTGAAGCTTTCTTT. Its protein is CAISEQLNTEAFF.

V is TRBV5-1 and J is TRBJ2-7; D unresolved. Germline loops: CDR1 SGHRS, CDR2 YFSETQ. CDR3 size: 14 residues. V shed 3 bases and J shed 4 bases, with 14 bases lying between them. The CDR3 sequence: CASSSIGRRYEQYF. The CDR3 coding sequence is TGCGCCAGCAGCTCAATCGGACGAAGGTACGAGCAGTACTTC.